This TCR beta chain was captured by sequencing in a study of cytomegalovirus exposure and HLA in healthy donors. For this clone: The antigen remains unidentified.

The PCR ran on 60 Vbeta and 13 Jbeta primers. TCRdb keeps only in-frame clones here, not all; method: immunoSEQ multiplex PCR. Across 35,000 to 45,000 clones, the top ten clones capture about 4.2% of the sample. Findings and limits, study-wide: Researchers reported from a later analysis that most CMV-associated TCR beta chains appeared HLA-restricted. TRBV6-2, TRBV6-3 and some other V segments were unresolvable in 87-base-pair reads.

Germline CDR1 and CDR2: MNHEY and SVGAGI. The CDR3 extends over 14 amino acids. Trimming pared 0 bases from V and 5 bases from J, leaving 11 bases between. The sequence was collected from a male donor in good health and CMV-seronegative. The rearrangement uses TRBV6-5 and TRBJ2-7, with D possibly being TRBD2 (5 bases). Sequenced: PBMCs. CDR3 coding DNA: TGTGCCAGCAGTTACTCGGGTAGCGTGAACGAGCAGTACTTC. The encoded protein is CASSYSGSVNEQYF.